This T cell receptor beta chain was documented in a study of T cells in Graves' hyperthyroidism and ophthalmopathy. Amplified TCR beta CDR3 regions derived from RNA transcripts. First-round RT-PCR with HTBI primers amplified the TCR CDR3 region. From the multiplex PCR reads, TCRdb called clonotypes with MiXCR, one entry per CDR3 protein. The data contain a few hundred thousand distinct CDR3 sequences, about 16% of them singletons. A Clinical Activity Score of at least 3, a NOSPECS grade of at least 4 and a duration under 3 months were recorded in the ophthalmopathy patients. Isolation of PBMCs was performed on roughly 9 ml fresh peripheral blood. This clonotype was seen at least ten times. What it binds is not known. Broader study findings: Most thyroid clonotypes with frequency above 0.001 were detected in blood. In the analysis, a 13 V-J model separated ophthalmopathy from stable hyperthyroidism.

Sequencing used blood. This TCR derives from a woman between 55 and 75 years old with Graves' ophthalmopathy.

The DNA for the CDR3 is TGCGCCAGCAGTGTAGCGGGAGGGCCTGGCACCGGGGAGCTGTTTTTT. Translated, it gives CASSVAGGPGTGELFF. The J gene is TRBJ2-2, the V gene TRBV10-1, with 11 positions matching TRBD2. CDR1 is WNHNN and CDR2 is SYGVQD in the germline V gene (reference sequence). This CDR3 has 16 amino acids. Trimming at V came to 4 bases and at J to 4 bases, leaving 5 bases not matched to a gene.